This entry features one T cell receptor beta chain sequence. What it binds is unknown. The PCR was carried out with 60 Vbeta primers and 13 Jbeta primers. Profiled with immunoSEQ multiplex PCR; TCRdb holds only in-frame clones, not every one. The sample lists about 120,000 clones; 77% were seen once. The sample comes from a study of cytomegalovirus exposure and HLA in healthy donors. Study-level information: About 79 million unique TCRs from HLA-typed donors were held in an early data release. Notes on the study in general: Available immune exposure information covered CMV serostatus only. In a later analysis, common viral pathogens appeared linked to several of the most significant clusters.

The receptor was derived from a man aged 35-49 years in good health and CMV-seropositive. Sample: PBMCs.

CDR3 nucleotides: TGTGCCAGTAGTATCGAGGACAGGGGCAATCAGCCCCAGCATTTT. Amino acid sequence: CASSIEDRGNQPQHF. V is TRBV19 and J is TRBJ1-5; 8 nucleotides match TRBD1. The V and J ends lost 3 bases and 2 bases, in that order; junction bases with no gene match: 3. This CDR3 spans 15 amino acids. Per germline, CDR1 LNHDA and CDR2 SQIVND (reference sequence).